This T cell receptor beta chain derives from a study of glioma-infiltrating T cells after dendritic cell vaccination (dated by TCRdb to about 2016). Regarding the research as a whole: The cohort comprised roughly 15 glioblastoma patients from Phase I and II dendritic cell vaccination trials, 9 newly diagnosed and 6 with recurrent disease. Autologous tumor lysate-pulsed dendritic cell vaccination was administered to the patients between the early 2000s and the early 2010s. The vaccine was prepared from monocyte-derived dendritic cells that were cultured for roughly seven days with IL-4 and GM-CSF and then pulsed overnight with autologous tumor lysate. Each patient was given three intradermal dendritic cell vaccine injections, spaced two weeks apart, in the arm below the axilla. Deep sequencing of TCR beta CDR3 regions was used to quantify tumor-infiltrating lymphocyte content and compare tumor and blood repertoires in dendritic cell-vaccinated glioblastoma patients. Survival after dendritic cell vaccination was correlated with TCR sequencing metrics, including TIL content and tumor-blood repertoire overlap.

Reading from cysteine to phenylalanine, the CDR3 counts 14 amino acids. Of the read, only the CDR3 DNA is kept; its 42 bases are in frame from base 1. V ends up 1 base short and J 7 bases short, with an unmatched junction base count of 5. As encoded in the germline V gene, CDR1 is MGHDK while CDR2 is SYGVNS. TCRB CDR3 regions were amplified from approximately 2 ug genomic DNA, or all available DNA if less, using the immunoSEQ assay. The multiplex PCR relied on 60 forward primers for TCR V beta segments and 13 reverse primers for J beta segments. Synthetic control templates were spiked into each sample at limiting dilution to estimate reads per starting template. The Illumina HiSeq System generated sequencing reads of 87 bp. Turning to the authors' computational methods: PCR and sequencing errors were removed by a nearest neighbor algorithm that merged closely related sequences. TCR overlap was measured as the percentage of unique tumor TCR beta sequences also present in the same patient's peripheral blood. This is the immuneACCESS table as TCRdb keeps it, with only in-frame sequences that have V and J called. A part of the clones is gone; compared with another copy, unresolved V genes explain less than half, and the rest is unexplained. From that table come the V and J calls and clone size; the DNA was used to work out D and trimming. Recorded for this sample are tens of thousands of clones; just under 85% of them occurred a single time. The ten most abundant clones make up about 15% of the sample.

What the research found in general, with its limitations: After dendritic cell vaccination, a higher estimated pretreatment TIL content predicted longer time to progression and longer overall survival. TCR clonality showed no direct relationship with survival, which suggests that a diverse polyclonal response may matter. The cohort was small and heterogeneous, with few patients having full blood and tumor sets and even fewer initial-recurrent tumor pairs. The three-group TCR overlap response model was characterized as speculative, and prospective validation of the model was stated to be required.

The time point label here, explained by the study, means: after dendritic cell vaccination, including at tumor progression/relapse. Patients were selected for having adequate residual fresh-frozen tumor tissue and more than two years of available survival data. Molecular status otherwise varied across the glioblastoma patients, but none of them carried an isocitrate dehydrogenase mutation. PBMC were collected before vaccination, two weeks after the third vaccination, and at tumor progression if progression occurred. The Qiagen DNeasy Blood extraction Kit was used for extraction of genomic DNA. Points on this clone: Its antigen is unknown. No much larger clonotype is one base removed from it; base qualities were not supplied.

This specimen was blood, taken after dendritic cell vaccination. This receptor chain uses TRBV25-1 and TRBJ1-2; 8 central bases correspond to TRBD1. This sequence originates from a human donor with glioblastoma. The bases are TGTGCCAGCAGTGAATTGACAGGGGTGGGTGGCTACACCTTC. Its translation is CASSELTGVGGYTF.